The source of this T cell receptor (beta chain) is a study of control samples from healthy donors and cancer patients. Generated by immunoSEQ multiplex PCR, the TCRdb table keeps only in-frame clones and is missing some. This sample yields about 230,000 clones, of which 82% are seen a single time; roughly 15% belongs to the top ten. The sequencing sample was made of PBMCs. The receptor was isolated from an older woman with lung cancer.

This chain's CDR3 is CASSLGSIRTGELFF. The CDR3 coding sequence is TGTGCCAGCAGCTTAGGGTCCATTCGGACCGGGGAGCTGTTTTTT. The V call is TRBV11-1, the J call TRBJ2-2, with unresolved D. The CDR3 totals 15 residues. The germline V gene encodes CDR1 SGHAT and CDR2 FQDESV (reference sequence). Trimming removed 1 base from V and 5 bases from J, with 11 bases in between.